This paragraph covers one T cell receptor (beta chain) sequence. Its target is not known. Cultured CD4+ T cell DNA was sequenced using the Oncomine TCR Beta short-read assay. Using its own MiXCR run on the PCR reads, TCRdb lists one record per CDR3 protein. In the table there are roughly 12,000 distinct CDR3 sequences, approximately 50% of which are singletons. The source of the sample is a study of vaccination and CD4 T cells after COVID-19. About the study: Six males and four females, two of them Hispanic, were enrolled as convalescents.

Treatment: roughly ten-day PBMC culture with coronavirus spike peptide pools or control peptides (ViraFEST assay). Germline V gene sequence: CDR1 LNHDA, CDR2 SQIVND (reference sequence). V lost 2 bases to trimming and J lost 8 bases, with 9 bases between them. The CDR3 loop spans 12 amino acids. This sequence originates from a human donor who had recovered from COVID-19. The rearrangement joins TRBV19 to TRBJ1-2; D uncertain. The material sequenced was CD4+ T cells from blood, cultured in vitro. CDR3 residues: CASSIPGSGYTF. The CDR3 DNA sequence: TGTGCCAGTAGTATACCCGGGTCCGGCTACACCTTC.